The clone carrying this T cell receptor (beta chain) was detected ten times or more. This sample is drawn from a study of T cell repertoires in cytomegalovirus infection. The CDR3 covers 15 residues. J lost 5 bases, V lost 1 base, and 4 bases had no gene match. CDR1 is SGHTA, CDR2 FQGNSA, per germline. TCRdb re-called the reads through MiXCR, storing one row per CDR3 protein. The sample includes some 200,000 distinct CDR3 sequences, 8% to 10% of them seen just once. This clonotype was obtained from a human donor in good health (CMV status not recorded). Some clones in this sample may be carry-over from other donors' samples. The J gene is TRBJ1-5, the V gene TRBV7-2; 8 positions match TRBD1. The sample consisted of PBMCs. The chain's CDR3 is CASSLVGTGDQPQHF. DNA of the CDR3: TGTGCCAGCAGCTTAGTAGGGACAGGAGATCAGCCCCAGCATTTT.